This TCR beta chain appears in the sequencing data of a study of human T cells and chemical hapten exposure. This CDR3 is 12 amino acids long. Germline V CDR1 and CDR2: GTSNPN, SVGIG (reference sequence). This sample's time point: healthy volunteer bleed at 2 weeks. Unfractionated whole blood was the source of the extracted total RNA. Attachment of unique molecular identifiers to individual cDNA molecules was performed in the library. As originally analysed: Individual samples carried between roughly 23,224 and 690,600 TCRs, with 85,000 to 100,000 as the median. TCRdb re-called the RACE reads with MiXCR, one entry per CDR3 protein. These V and J calls originate from TCRdb's pipeline instead of the authors' own analysis. The data show roughly 130,000 distinct CDR3 sequences, 9% to 10% seen once.

The chain combines TRBV30 with TRBJ2-2, with D possibly TRBD1 on 5 matching bases. Material for sequencing was whole blood. The receptor was derived from a male donor in good health. Some clones in this sample may be carry-over from other donors' samples. CDR3 sequence reads: CARTTNTGELFF. The CDR3 nucleotides are TGTGCAAGGACAACAAACACCGGGGAGCTGTTTTTT.